The T cell receptor beta chain under discussion was sequenced for a study of T cell repertoires in cytomegalovirus infection. Points from the study as a whole: Ex vivo responses were dominated by HLA-C-restricted CMV-specific TCR beta clonotypes.

The junction had 2 bases not matched to a gene; V was cut back by 2 bases and J by 1 base. Germline V gene lookup returns CDR1 MNHEY and CDR2 SVGAGI. The CDR3 loop spans 15 amino acids. This clonotype appeared a few times. Its antigen remains unidentified. MiXCR, applied by TCRdb to the reads, yields one record per CDR3 protein. Altogether about 450,000 distinct CDR3 sequences are present, roughly a third being singletons, with the ten largest covering roughly 13%. This clonotype was sampled from a human donor in good health (CMV status not recorded). Some clones in this sample may be carry-over from other donors' samples. J is TRBJ2-1 and V is TRBV6-5; 7 bases are a match to TRBD1. The sequencing sample was made of PBMCs. The CDR3 DNA follows: TGTGCCAGCAGTTACGTACAGGGGTCCTACAATGAGCAGTTCTTC. Translated: CASSYVQGSYNEQFF.